This T cell receptor (beta chain) was recovered during a study of T-cell memory formation after mild COVID-19. CDR3 size: 17 residues. Per germline, CDR1 MGHRA and CDR2 YSYEKL. The V segment lost 3 bases and the J segment 2 bases; nucleotides outside the gene matches: 9. One entry per CDR3 protein, called by TCRdb with MiXCR from the 5' RACE reads. The table includes about 470,000 distinct CDR3 sequences, roughly 23% detected once. With regard to this clonotype: The antigen is not known.

Findings and caveats of the study: CD4+ contracting clones lay mainly in CM and EM, CD8+ ones in EMRA. Later expanders leaned CD4+, whereas day 15 to 85 contracting clones were balanced CD4/CD8. In pre-infection memory, a portion of responding clones appeared, which suggested that cross-reactive memory joined.

The sequence derives from an adult woman who had mild COVID-19 (a few samples of this study predate the infection). Cell type and time point are not known. The rearrangement joins TRBV4-1 to TRBJ2-3, with TRBD1 matching 9 bases. Sequencing used PBMCs or a T cell subset sorted from them (not recorded which). The CDR3 sequence: CASSHPRRDRDTDTQYF. The CDR3 nucleotides read TGCGCCAGCAGCCATCCTAGACGGGACAGGGACACAGATACGCAGTATTTT.